The 24 T cell receptor beta chains presented below share a single source sample, sequenced in a study of technical replicates of blood from several donors. Measured with immunoSEQ multiplex PCR; TCRdb has only the in-frame clones, and not every one. The sample yields approximately 92,000 clones, 95% seen once. The sequenced sample consisted of T cells isolated from PBMCs. Every receptor here comes from a human donor in good health.

The chain is built from TRBV29-1 and TRBJ2-1, with 7 nucleotides matching TRBD2. Unmatched junction bases numbered 12, after V lost 0 bases and J lost 7 bases. The length of the CDR3 is 16 residues. Germline values: CDR1 SQVTM, CDR2 ANQGSEA. The CDR3 nucleotides are TGCAGCGTTGAAGACCCAAAACGGGGAGGGGCAAATGAGCAGTTCTTC. It yields the protein CSVEDPKRGGANEQFF.

The table lists this clone with a count of one. The V gene is TRBV10-3, the J gene TRBJ1-2; a weak D match, TRBD1 (6 bases). The CDR3 has 12 residues. The ends were cut back, 10 bases at V and 5 bases at J, with 14 bases in the middle. The germline V gene encodes CDR1 ENHRY and CDR2 SYGVKD. The CDR3 DNA reads TGTGCCAACTCACAGGGCTTATATGGCTACACCTTC. It yields the protein CANSQGLYGYTF.

This chain joins TRBV2 and TRBJ1-4; 8 bases fit TRBD1. The length of the CDR3 is 14 residues. Germline assignment: CDR1 SNHLY and CDR2 FYNNEI. Trimming at V came to 4 bases and at J to 8 bases, leaving 6 bases not matched to a gene. CDR3 loop: CASSGQGAEEKLFF. CDR3 bases: TGTGCCAGCAGTGGCCAGGGGGCAGAAGAAAAACTGTTTTTT.

The chain employs TRBV6-1 and TRBJ1-4; no reliable D call. CDR1 and CDR2 (germline): MNHNS, SASEGT. Trimming removed 6 bases at V and 0 bases at J, with 11 bases between. The CDR3 sequence is 15 residues long. CDR3 sequence (DNA): TGTGCCAGCAGGTGGAGCGGTACAACTAATGAAAAACTGTTTTTT. Amino acid sequence: CASRWSGTTNEKLFF.

This clone was detected only a few times. The CDR3 bases are TGTGCCAGCAGCTCCTCAGGGAAATTGCAGCCCCAGCATTTT. It encodes CASSSSGKLQPQHF. The chain is built from TRBV28 and TRBJ1-5; D might be TRBD1 (5 bases). The CDR3 totals 14 residues. V lost 6 bases to trimming and J lost 7 bases, with 16 bases between them. The V gene's germline CDR1 is MDHEN and CDR2 SYDVKM.

The chain uses TRBV28 and TRBJ1-3, with no clear D. CDR3 length: 15 residues. CDR1 and CDR2 from the germline V gene are MDHEN and SYDVKM. Trimming stripped 6 bases from V and 0 bases from J, with 12 bases between. CDR3 DNA: TGTGCCAGCAGCCCTAGTTGGGTCTCTGGAAACACCATATATTTT. As protein: CASSPSWVSGNTIYF.

The genes are TRBV5-5 and TRBJ2-3, with TRBD2 matching over 11 bases. The CDR3 is 15 amino acids. V lost 4 bases and J lost 2; bases outside the gene matches: 3. Germline assignment: CDR1 SGHKS and CDR2 YYEKEE (reference sequence). The chain's CDR3 is CASSLAGGVTDTQYF. Here the CDR3 DNA reads TGTGCCAGCAGCCTAGCGGGGGGAGTCACAGATACGCAGTATTTT.

This chain links TRBV7-8 with TRBJ1-2; the D is unclear. The germline gives CDR1 SGHVS, CDR2 FQNEAQ. V gave up 5 bases and J gave up 6 bases, with 13 bases separating them. The CDR3 totals 13 residues. CDR3 region: CASSPSGWDGYTF. Written as DNA, the CDR3 is TGTGCCAGCAGCCCCAGCGGGTGGGATGGCTACACCTTC.

V and J are TRBV10-1 and TRBJ2-1; maybe TRBD2 (7 bases). With 0 bases removed from V and 7 bases from J, the gap between germline ends came to 13 bases. Germline CDR1 is WNHNN and CDR2 is SYGVQD (reference sequence). The CDR3 is made up of 15 amino acids. The CDR3 region is CASSESRGGGNEQFF. The CDR3 bases are TGCGCCAGCAGTGAGTCTCGAGGGGGAGGGAATGAGCAGTTCTTC.

The genes are TRBV5-1 and TRBJ2-1, with 7 bases identical to TRBD1. V gave up 1 base and J gave up 2 bases; unmatched junction bases: 3. The CDR3 consists of 15 residues. The germline V gene has CDR1 SGHRS and CDR2 YFSETQ. CDR3: CASSLTGAPYNEQFF. The CDR3 DNA is TGCGCCAGCAGCTTGACAGGGGCACCCTACAATGAGCAGTTCTTC. Full variable domain (remainder filled in from reference TRBV5-1 and TRBJ2-1): KAGVTQTPRYLIKTRGQQVTLSCSPISGHRSVSWYQQTPGQGLQFLFEYFSETQRNKGNFPGRFSGRQFSNSRSEMNVSTLELGDSALYLCASSLTGAPYNEQFFGPGTRLTVL.

The gene calls are TRBV27 and TRBJ1-2; D is uncertain. The CDR3 has 14 amino acids. CDR1 and CDR2 (germline): MNHEY, SMNVEV (reference sequence). V was cut by 3 bases and J by 8 bases, with 16 bases left in between. CDR3 loop: CASSLSVGISGYTF. The CDR3 DNA sequence: TGTGCCAGCAGTTTGTCGGTCGGGATTTCGGGCTACACCTTC.

The rearrangement uses TRBV11-1 and TRBJ2-1; a weak D match, TRBD1 (5 bases). The CDR3 contains 15 residues. Germline lookup yields CDR1 SGHAT and CDR2 FQDESV (reference sequence). With 5 bases removed from V and 2 bases from J, the gap between germline ends came to 13 bases. The CDR3 spells CASSQNRLTYNEQFF. CDR3 nucleotide sequence: TGTGCCAGCAGCCAGAACAGGCTGACCTACAATGAGCAGTTCTTC.

The rearrangement uses TRBV5-4 and TRBJ2-7; possibly TRBD1 for D (5 bases). Germline loops: CDR1 SGHNT, CDR2 YYREEE (reference sequence). The V end lost 5 bases, the J end lost 3 bases, and 15 bases lay between the germline ends. The CDR3 runs 14 residues. The CDR3 nucleotides are TGTGCCAGCAGTCCCTCAGGGTTGAGCTACGAGCAGTACTTC. Amino acid sequence: CASSPSGLSYEQYF.

This rearrangement joins TRBV25-1 to TRBJ1-2, with TRBD1 matching 9 bases. With 4 bases clipped from V and 7 bases from J, the junction kept 7 bases outside the gene matches. Per germline, CDR1 MGHDK and CDR2 SYGVNS. CDR3 length equals 14 residues. The CDR3 spells CASSAHRGLVGYTF. CDR3 nucleotide sequence: TGTGCCAGCAGTGCTCACAGGGGGCTTGTTGGCTACACCTTC.

The genes are TRBV18 and TRBJ1-5, with 8 bases matching TRBD1. The length of the CDR3 is 14 residues. Per germline, CDR1 KGHSH and CDR2 LQKENI. J lost 10 bases, V lost 4 bases, and 9 bases had no gene match. The CDR3 nucleotides are TGTGCCAGCTCACTGGACAGGGATTTCGACCCCCAGCATTTT. Translated: CASSLDRDFDPQHF.

The chain links TRBV6-4 to TRBJ2-2; the D gene is possibly TRBD2 (5 bases). Germline CDR1 reads MRHNA; CDR2 reads SNTAGT. V was shortened by 5 bases and J by 3 bases, with 13 bases between the two germline ends. The CDR3 is 15 residues long. CDR3 in DNA: TGTGCCAGCAGTCCCCCCGGGGTCTACACCGGGGAGCTGTTTTTT. It specifies CASSPPGVYTGELFF.

This clone was seen once. The rearrangement joins TRBV28 to TRBJ1-4, with TRBD1 as a possible D gene (6 bases). V lost 10 bases, J lost 7 bases, and 16 bases lay in between. CDR3 size: 13 residues. Germline V gives CDR1 MDHEN, CDR2 SYDVKM. The DNA for the CDR3 is TGTGCCACTGATACAGGGCCCGGTGAAAAACTGTTTTTT. Translated, it gives CATDTGPGEKLFF.

The J gene is TRBJ1-1, the V gene TRBV6-5; D call uncertain. Between the trimmed V and J ends, which lost 2 bases and 4 bases, there was a span of 17 bases. Per germline, CDR1 MNHEY and CDR2 SVGAGI. The CDR3 consists of 16 residues. The CDR3 loop reads CASSYGVTYGVTEAFF. In nucleotides, the CDR3 is TGTGCCAGCAGTTACGGCGTGACCTACGGAGTCACTGAAGCTTTCTTT.

This rearrangement joins TRBV4-1 to TRBJ2-7, with 10 bases lining up with TRBD2. The CDR3 is 17 residues long. Germline CDR1 is MGHRA and CDR2 is YSYEKL. Trimming took 5 bases from V and 4 from J; bases not matched to a gene: 14. The CDR3 sequence is CASSEAGGAIGLYEQYF. Written as DNA, the CDR3 is TGCGCCAGCAGCGAAGCGGGGGGGGCGATAGGTCTTTACGAGCAGTACTTC.

This chain joins TRBV29-1 and TRBJ2-1; 13 bases match TRBD2. The CDR3 is made up of 15 amino acids. The germline V gene has CDR1 SQVTM and CDR2 ANQGSEA. Losses at the gene ends were 4 bases for V and 5 bases for J; bases not matched to a gene: 5. The CDR3 DNA sequence: TGCAGCGTTGCCACTAGCGGGAGGGACGACAATGAGCAGTTCTTC. It is translated as CSVATSGRDDNEQFF.

The rearrangement links TRBV6-5 to TRBJ2-1, with D unclear. V was trimmed by 0 bases and J by 2 bases, leaving 8 bases between them. The CDR3 sequence is 15 residues long. Germline CDR1 and CDR2: MNHEY and SVGAGI. In nucleotides, the CDR3 is TGTGCCAGCAGTTACTCGAGTCCGCCCTACAATGAGCAGTTCTTC. This codes for CASSYSSPPYNEQFF.

V usage is TRBV4-2 and J usage is TRBJ1-5, with D unresolved. Looked up from germline, CDR1 is LGHNA and CDR2 is YNFKEQ. V was pared by 0 bases and J by 5 bases, with 11 bases between. The CDR3 spans 15 residues. The CDR3 reads CASSQDTGRDQPQHF. The DNA for the CDR3 is TGTGCCAGCAGCCAAGATACGGGAAGGGATCAGCCCCAGCATTTT.

This clone has just one count. This chain joins TRBV6-5 and TRBJ2-2; D is undetermined. Trimming removed 2 bases at V and 1 base at J, with 8 bases between. Germline CDR1 and CDR2: MNHEY and SVGAGI. CDR3 length: 15 residues. Written as DNA, the CDR3 is TGTGCCAGCAGTTACACTCAGCGGAACACCGGGGAGCTGTTTTTT. This codes for CASSYTQRNTGELFF.

The CDR3 DNA is TGTGCCAGTAGTATAGGCGGGTTAGGTGCCAAAAACATTCAGTACTTC. Its protein product is CASSIGGLGAKNIQYF. The V and J genes are TRBV19 and TRBJ2-4, with D perhaps TRBD2 (5 bases). Germline CDR1 and CDR2: LNHDA and SQIVND (reference sequence). The CDR3 spans 16 residues. Trimming shortened V by 1 base and J by 1 base, and 11 bases separated the two germline ends.